This TCR beta chain derives from a study of blood T cell repertoires in COVID-19. CDR1 and CDR2 (germline): SGHNT, YENEEA. Trimming took 1 base from V and 7 from J, leaving 10 bases between them. There are 14 residues in the CDR3. Only in-frame clones appear in the TCRdb table, and some are missing; sequencing was by immunoSEQ multiplex PCR. The sample includes roughly 200,000 clones, 86% of them seen just once. The V gene is TRBV11-3, the J gene TRBJ1-4, with D possibly matching TRBD1 (5 bases). Sequencing was done on a sample of PBMCs or T cells enriched from blood (not recorded which). The sequence derives from a woman between 25 and 40 years old who had been exposed to COVID-19. The DNA of the CDR3 is TGTGCCAGCAGCTTAGGAAGTGACAGTGAAAAACTGTTTTTT. As protein: CASSLGSDSEKLFF.